This T cell receptor beta chain was obtained from a study of shared clonotypes between healthy human individuals. Overall study findings and caveats: Clonotype sharing across donors was expected to vary with sequencing depth.

This clone has just one count. Its antigen is as yet unknown. The J segment lost 0 bases and the V segment lost 0 bases, leaving 10 bases of the junction unmatched. CDR1 and CDR2 (germline): SGDLS, YYNGEE. This CDR3 spans 19 amino acids. The repertoire was sequenced with immunoSEQ multiplex PCR; TCRdb's copy has only in-frame clones and lacks some. The repertoire holds approximately 2.5 million clones, with more than 90% as singletons. Sequenced sample: naive CD4+ T cells sorted from blood. Indicated subset: CD45RA+ positively selected. The receptor's source is a man between 18 and 29 years old in good health. V and J are TRBV9 and TRBJ1-4, with 8 bases lining up with TRBD1. The CDR3 reads CASSVGGGTGLATNEKLFF. In DNA form, the CDR3 reads TGTGCCAGCAGCGTAGGAGGGGGGACAGGCCTTGCAACTAATGAAAAACTGTTTTTT.